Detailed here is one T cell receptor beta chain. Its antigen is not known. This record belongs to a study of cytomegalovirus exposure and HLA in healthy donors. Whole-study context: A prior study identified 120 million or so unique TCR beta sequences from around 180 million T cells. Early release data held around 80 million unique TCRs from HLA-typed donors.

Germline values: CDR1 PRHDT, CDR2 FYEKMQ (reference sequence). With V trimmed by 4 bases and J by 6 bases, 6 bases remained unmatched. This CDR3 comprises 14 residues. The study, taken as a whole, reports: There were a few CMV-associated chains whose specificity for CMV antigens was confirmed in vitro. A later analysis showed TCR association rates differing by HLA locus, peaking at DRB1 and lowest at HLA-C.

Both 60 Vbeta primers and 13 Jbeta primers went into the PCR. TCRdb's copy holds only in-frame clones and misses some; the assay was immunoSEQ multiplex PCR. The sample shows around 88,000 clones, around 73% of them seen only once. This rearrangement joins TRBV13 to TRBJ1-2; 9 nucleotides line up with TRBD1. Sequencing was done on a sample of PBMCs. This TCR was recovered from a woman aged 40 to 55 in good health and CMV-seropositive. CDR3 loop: CASSSMTGGDGYTF. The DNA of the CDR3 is TGTGCCAGCAGCTCGATGACAGGGGGTGATGGCTACACCTTC.